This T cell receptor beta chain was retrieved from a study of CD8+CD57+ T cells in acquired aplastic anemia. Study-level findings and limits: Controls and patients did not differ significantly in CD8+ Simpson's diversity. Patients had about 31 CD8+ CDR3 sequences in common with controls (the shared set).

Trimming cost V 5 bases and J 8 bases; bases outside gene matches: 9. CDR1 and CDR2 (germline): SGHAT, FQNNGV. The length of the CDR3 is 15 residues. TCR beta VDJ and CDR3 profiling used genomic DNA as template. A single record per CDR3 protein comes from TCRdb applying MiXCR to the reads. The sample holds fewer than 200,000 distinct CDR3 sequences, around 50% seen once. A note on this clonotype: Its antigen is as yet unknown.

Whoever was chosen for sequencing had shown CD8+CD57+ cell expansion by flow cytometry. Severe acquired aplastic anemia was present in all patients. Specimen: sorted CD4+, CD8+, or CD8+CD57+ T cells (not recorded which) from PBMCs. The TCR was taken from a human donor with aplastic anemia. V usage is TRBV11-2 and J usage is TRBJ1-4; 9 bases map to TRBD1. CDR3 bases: TGTGCCAGCAGCCAGGAGGACAGGGGAGGCGAAAAACTGTTTTTT. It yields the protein CASSQEDRGGEKLFF.